The source of this T cell receptor beta chain is a study of response to subunit inactivated influenza vaccine. Germline V gives CDR1 SGHVS, CDR2 FQNEAQ. The V segment lost 6 bases and the J segment 7 bases; nucleotides outside the gene matches: 15. This CDR3 has 18 amino acids. TCRdb itself ran the RT-PCR reads through MiXCR, one entry per CDR3 protein. The sample carries about 540,000 distinct CDR3 sequences, around 25% recorded once. The same sample was also studied in work on T cells expressing NK-cell markers. That work contributes: A 5'RACE template switching approach incorporating UMIs was used to make TCR beta cDNA.

The sequencing used CD4+ T cells sorted from PBMCs, collected approximately 13 days after vaccination. The sequence was collected from a man in his fifties who received an inactivated influenza vaccine. V gene TRBV7-8 combines with J gene TRBJ2-1; TRBD2 agrees at 13 bases. The CDR3 loop is CASRKQRFRTSGGNEQFF. The CDR3 bases are TGTGCCAGCAGGAAACAGCGATTTCGGACTAGCGGGGGTAATGAGCAGTTCTTC.